What follows are 2 T cell receptor beta chains derived from one specimen sequenced in a study of identifying expanded T cells in peripheral blood. The data were produced by immunoSEQ multiplex PCR, yet TCRdb's version contains in-frame clones alone and is incomplete. The data show about 100,000 clones, 80% to 90% seen once. Material: blood. The receptor source for this set is a person between 18 and 75 years old in good health.

The chain carries TRBV6-5 and TRBJ2-7; 9 bases are shared with TRBD1. J gave up 5 bases and V 6 bases, and 8 bases lay outside the gene matches. This CDR3 has 14 amino acids. CDR1 is MNHEY and CDR2 is SVGAGI in the germline V gene. The CDR3 sequence: CASRPGQGRNEQYF. CDR3 coding DNA: TGTGCCAGCAGGCCGGGACAGGGTCGTAACGAGCAGTACTTC.

This chain connects TRBV7-6 to TRBJ2-1; 8 bases line up with TRBD2. Germline loops: CDR1 SGHVS, CDR2 FNYEAQ. The CDR3 length is 15 residues. Germline trimming cut 3 bases from V and 7 bases from J; bases unmatched to any gene: 8. CDR3 bases: TGTGCCAGCAGCTTCGGGGGGGGACAATTTAATGAGCAGTTCTTC. Its translation is CASSFGGGQFNEQFF.